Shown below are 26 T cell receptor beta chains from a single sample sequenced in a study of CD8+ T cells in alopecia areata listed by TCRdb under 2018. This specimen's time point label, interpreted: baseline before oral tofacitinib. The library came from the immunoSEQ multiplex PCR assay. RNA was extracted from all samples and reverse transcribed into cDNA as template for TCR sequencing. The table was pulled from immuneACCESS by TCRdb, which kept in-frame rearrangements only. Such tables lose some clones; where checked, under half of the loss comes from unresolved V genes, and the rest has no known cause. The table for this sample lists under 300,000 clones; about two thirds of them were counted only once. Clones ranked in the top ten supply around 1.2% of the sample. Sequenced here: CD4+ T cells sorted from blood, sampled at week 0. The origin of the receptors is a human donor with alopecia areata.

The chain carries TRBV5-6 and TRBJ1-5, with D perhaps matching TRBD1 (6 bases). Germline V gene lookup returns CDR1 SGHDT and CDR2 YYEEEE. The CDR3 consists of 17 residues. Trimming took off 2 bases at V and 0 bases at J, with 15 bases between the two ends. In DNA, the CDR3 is TGTGCCAGCAGCTTTCGGGGCCAGGGGTATAGCAATCAGCCCCAGCATTTT. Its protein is CASSFRGQGYSNQPQHF.

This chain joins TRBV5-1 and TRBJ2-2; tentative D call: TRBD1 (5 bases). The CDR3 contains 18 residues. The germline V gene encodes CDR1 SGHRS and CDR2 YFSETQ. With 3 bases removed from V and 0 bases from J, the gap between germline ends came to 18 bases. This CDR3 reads CASSSPRGRLANTGELFF. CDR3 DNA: TGCGCCAGCAGCTCCCCTAGGGGCAGGTTGGCGAACACCGGGGAGCTGTTTTTT. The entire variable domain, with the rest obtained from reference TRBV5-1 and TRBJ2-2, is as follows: KAGVTQTPRYLIKTRGQQVTLSCSPISGHRSVSWYQQTPGQGLQFLFEYFSETQRNKGNFPGRFSGRQFSNSRSEMNVSTLELGDSALYLCASSSPRGRLANTGELFFGEGSRLTVL.

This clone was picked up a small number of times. In DNA form, the CDR3 reads TGCAGCGCCTCGGGGCTGGAGACAGATACGCAGTATTTT. This gives the protein CSASGLETDTQYF. The rearrangement joins TRBV29-1 to TRBJ2-3; tentatively, D is TRBD1 or TRBD2 (5 bases each). Germline-derived CDR1 and CDR2 are SQVTM and ANQGSEA. Trimming shortened V by 7 bases and J by 3 bases, and 14 bases separated the two germline ends. The CDR3 has 13 residues.

DNA for the CDR3: TGCAGCGTTGGCCCGGGGGGCTGGGAGCAGTTCTTC. It encodes CSVGPGGWEQFF. The chain recombines TRBV29-1 with TRBJ2-1; D is possibly TRBD2 (7 bases). Trimming stripped 4 bases from V and 10 bases from J, with 14 bases between. This CDR3 is built from 12 residues. Germline V lookup: CDR1 SQVTM, CDR2 ANQGSEA.

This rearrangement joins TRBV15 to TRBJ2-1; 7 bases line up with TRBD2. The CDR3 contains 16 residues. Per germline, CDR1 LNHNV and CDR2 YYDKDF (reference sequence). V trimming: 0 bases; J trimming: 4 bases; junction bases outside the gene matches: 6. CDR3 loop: CATSRDRLAAYNEQFF. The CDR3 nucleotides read TGTGCCACCAGCAGAGATCGCCTAGCGGCATACAATGAGCAGTTCTTC.

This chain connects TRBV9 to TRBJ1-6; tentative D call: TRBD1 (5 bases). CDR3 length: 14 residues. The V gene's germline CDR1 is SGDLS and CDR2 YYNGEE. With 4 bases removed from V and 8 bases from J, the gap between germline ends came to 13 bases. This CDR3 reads CASSTTDNDSPLHF. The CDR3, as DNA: TGTGCCAGCAGCACCACGGACAATGATTCACCCCTCCACTTT. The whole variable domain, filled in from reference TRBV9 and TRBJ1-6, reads DSGVTQTPKHLITATGQRVTLRCSPRSGDLSVYWYQQSLDQGLQFLIQYYNGEERAKGNILERFSAQQFPDLHSELNLSSLELGDSALYFCASSTTDNDSPLHFGNGTRLTVT.

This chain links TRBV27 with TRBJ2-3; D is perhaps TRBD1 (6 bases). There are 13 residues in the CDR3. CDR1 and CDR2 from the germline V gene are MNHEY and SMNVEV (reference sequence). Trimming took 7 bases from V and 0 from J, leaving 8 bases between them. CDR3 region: CASTTGSTDTQYF. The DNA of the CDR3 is TGTGCCAGCACTACAGGGAGCACAGATACGCAGTATTTT.

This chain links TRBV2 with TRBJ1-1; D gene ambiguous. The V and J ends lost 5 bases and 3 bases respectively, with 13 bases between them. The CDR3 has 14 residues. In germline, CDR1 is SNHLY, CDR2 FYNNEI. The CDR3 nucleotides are TGTGCCAGCAGTAGGCCCGGTGGTTACACTGAAGCTTTCTTT. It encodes CASSRPGGYTEAFF.

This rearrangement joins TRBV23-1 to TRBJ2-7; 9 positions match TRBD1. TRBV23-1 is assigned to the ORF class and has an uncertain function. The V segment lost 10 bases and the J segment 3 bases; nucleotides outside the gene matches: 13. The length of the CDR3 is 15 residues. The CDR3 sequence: CAKPPGQGAVYEQYF. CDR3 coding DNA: TGCGCCAAACCACCGGGACAGGGAGCGGTCTACGAGCAGTACTTC.

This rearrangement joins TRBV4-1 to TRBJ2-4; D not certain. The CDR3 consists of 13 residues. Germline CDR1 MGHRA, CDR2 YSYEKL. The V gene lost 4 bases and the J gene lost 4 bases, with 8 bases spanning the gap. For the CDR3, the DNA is TGCGCCAGCAGCCCACCTCGGAAAAACATTCAGTACTTC. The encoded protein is CASSPPRKNIQYF.

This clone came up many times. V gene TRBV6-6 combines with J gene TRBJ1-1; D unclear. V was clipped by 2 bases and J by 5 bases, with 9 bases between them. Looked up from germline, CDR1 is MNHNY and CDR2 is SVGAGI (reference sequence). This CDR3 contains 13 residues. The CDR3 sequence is CASSYVAETEAFF. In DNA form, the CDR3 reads TGTGCCAGCAGTTACGTCGCGGAAACTGAAGCTTTCTTT.

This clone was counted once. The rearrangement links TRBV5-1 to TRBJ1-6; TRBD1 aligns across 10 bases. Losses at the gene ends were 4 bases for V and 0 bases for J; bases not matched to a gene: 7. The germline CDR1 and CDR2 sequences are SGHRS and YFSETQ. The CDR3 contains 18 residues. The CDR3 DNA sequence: TGCGCCAGCAGCCTGGGACAGGGGAGTAGCTCCTATAATTCACCCCTCCACTTT. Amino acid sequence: CASSLGQGSSSYNSPLHF.

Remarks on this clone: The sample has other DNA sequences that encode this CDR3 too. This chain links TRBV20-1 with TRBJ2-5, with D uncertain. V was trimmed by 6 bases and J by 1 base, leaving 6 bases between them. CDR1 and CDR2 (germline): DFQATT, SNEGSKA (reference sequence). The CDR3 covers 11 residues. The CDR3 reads CSATPQETQYF. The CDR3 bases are TGCAGTGCCACTCCCCAAGAGACCCAGTACTTC.

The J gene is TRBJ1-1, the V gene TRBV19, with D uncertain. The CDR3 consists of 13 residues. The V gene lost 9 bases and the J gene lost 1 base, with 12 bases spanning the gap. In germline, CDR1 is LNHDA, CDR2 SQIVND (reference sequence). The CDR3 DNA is TGTGCCAGGTCGGGCAGCCCGAACACTGAAGCTTTCTTT. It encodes CARSGSPNTEAFF. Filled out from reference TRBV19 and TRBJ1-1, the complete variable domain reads DGGITQSPKYLFRKEGQNVTLSCEQNLNHDAMYWYRQDPGQGLRLIYYSQIVNDFQKGDIAEGYSVSREKKESFPLTVTSAQKNPTAFYLCARSGSPNTEAFFGQGTRLTVV.

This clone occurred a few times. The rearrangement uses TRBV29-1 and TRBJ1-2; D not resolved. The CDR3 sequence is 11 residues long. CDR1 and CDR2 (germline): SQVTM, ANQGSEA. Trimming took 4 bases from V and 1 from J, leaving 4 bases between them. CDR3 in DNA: TGCAGCGTTGCGTATAACTATGGCTACACCTTC. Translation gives CSVAYNYGYTF.

The CDR3 nucleotides are TGTGCCAGCAGCAAGGGACAGGAGATTTACTACGAGCAGTACTTC. This gives the protein CASSKGQEIYYEQYF. J is TRBJ2-7 and V is TRBV5-4; TRBD1 aligns across 8 bases. CDR3 size: 15 residues. Germline V gives CDR1 SGHNT, CDR2 YYREEE (reference sequence). V was pared by 4 bases and J by 3 bases, with 9 bases of the junction left unmatched.

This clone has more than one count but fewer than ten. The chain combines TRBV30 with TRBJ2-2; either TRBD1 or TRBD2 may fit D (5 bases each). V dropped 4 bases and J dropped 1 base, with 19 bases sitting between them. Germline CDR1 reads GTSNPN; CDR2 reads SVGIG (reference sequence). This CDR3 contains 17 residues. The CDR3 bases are TGTGCCTGGACCCTCCACGGGGCCATGGGGAACACCGGGGAGCTGTTTTTT. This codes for CAWTLHGAMGNTGELFF.

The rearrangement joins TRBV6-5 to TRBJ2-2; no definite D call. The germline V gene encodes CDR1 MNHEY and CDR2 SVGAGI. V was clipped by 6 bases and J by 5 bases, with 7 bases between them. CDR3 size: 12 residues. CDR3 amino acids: CASSPLTGELFF. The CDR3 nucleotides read TGTGCCAGCAGCCCGCTAACCGGGGAGCTGTTTTTT.

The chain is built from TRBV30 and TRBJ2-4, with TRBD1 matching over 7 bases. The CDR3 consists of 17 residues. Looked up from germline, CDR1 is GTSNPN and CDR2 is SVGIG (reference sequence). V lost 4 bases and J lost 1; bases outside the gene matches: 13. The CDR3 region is CAWKSTTGESAKNIQYF. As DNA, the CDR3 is TGTGCCTGGAAATCCACCACAGGGGAATCGGCCAAAAACATTCAGTACTTC.

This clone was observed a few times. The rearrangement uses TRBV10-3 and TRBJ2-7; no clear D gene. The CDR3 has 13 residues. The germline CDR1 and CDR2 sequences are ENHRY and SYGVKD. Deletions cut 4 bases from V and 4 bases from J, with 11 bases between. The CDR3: CAISAPPLYEQYF. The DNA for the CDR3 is TGTGCCATCAGTGCCCCACCATTATACGAGCAGTACTTC.

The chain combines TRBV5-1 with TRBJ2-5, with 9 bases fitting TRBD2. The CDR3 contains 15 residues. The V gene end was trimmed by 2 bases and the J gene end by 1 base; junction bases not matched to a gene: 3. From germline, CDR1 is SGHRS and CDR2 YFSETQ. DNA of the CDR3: TGCGCCAGCAGCTTAGCGGGGGGACCCCAAGAGACCCAGTACTTC. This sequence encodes CASSLAGGPQETQYF.

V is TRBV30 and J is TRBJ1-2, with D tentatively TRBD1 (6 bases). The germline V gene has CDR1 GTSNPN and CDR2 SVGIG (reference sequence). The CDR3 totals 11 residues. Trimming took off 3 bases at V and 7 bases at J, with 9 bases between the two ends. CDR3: CAWSLTGGYTF. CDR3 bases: TGTGCCTGGAGCCTGACAGGTGGCTACACCTTC.

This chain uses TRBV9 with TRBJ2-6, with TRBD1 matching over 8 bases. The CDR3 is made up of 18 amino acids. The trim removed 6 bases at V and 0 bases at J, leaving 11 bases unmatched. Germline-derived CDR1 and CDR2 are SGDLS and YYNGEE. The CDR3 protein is CASTIGQGKFSGANVLTF. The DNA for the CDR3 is TGTGCCAGCACCATCGGACAGGGCAAATTCTCTGGGGCCAACGTCCTGACTTTC.

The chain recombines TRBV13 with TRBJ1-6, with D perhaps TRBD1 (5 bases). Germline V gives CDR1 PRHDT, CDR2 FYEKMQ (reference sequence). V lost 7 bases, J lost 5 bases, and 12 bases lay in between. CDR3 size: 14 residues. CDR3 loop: CASKTRVDNSPLHF. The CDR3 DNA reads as TGTGCCAGCAAAACCAGGGTAGATAATTCACCCCTCCACTTT.

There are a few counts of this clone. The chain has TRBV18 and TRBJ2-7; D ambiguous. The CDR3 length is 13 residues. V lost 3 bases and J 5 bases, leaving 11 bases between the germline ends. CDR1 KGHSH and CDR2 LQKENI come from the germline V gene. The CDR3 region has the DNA TGTGCCAGCTCACCCGCCGGATCCGACGAGCAGTACTTC. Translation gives CASSPAGSDEQYF.

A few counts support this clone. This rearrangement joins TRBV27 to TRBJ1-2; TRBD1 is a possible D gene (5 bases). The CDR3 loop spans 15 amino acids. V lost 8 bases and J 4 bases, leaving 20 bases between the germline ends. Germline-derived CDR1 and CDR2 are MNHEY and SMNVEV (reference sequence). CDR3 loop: CASAPNRPGGYGYTF. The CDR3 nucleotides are TGTGCCAGCGCCCCCAACCGCCCTGGGGGCTATGGCTACACCTTC.